This T cell receptor (beta chain) was documented in a study of post-analysis software for immune sequencing data. Germline loops: CDR1 LNHNV, CDR2 YYDKDF (reference sequence). The CDR3 covers 17 residues. V was shortened by 0 bases and J by 6 bases, with 19 bases between the two germline ends. Within the sample, this clonotype is medium-sized. Antigen unknown. Study conclusions and caveats: Normalized Chao1 diversity in multiple sclerosis patients fell significantly below that of controls. Roughly 5 TRBV segments occurring more often in patients than controls included TRBV5-6, TRBV5-1 and TRBV20-1.

TCR beta libraries were prepared from cDNA with unique molecular identifiers. TCRdb reprocessed the PCR reads via MiXCR and lists one record per CDR3 protein. This table has approximately 160,000 distinct CDR3 sequences, around 28% appearing once. Sequences were obtained from blood. This chain uses TRBV15 with TRBJ2-3; tentatively, D is TRBD1 (5 bases). The TCR comes from a girl aged 5-17 years with multiple sclerosis. Written as DNA, the CDR3 is TGTGCCACCAGCAGAGATTGGTGGGGCTCCGTGTCGGATACGCAGTATTTT. This gives the protein CATSRDWWGSVSDTQYF. Drawing the rest from reference TRBV15 and TRBJ2-3, the complete variable domain is DAMVIQNPRYQVTQFGKPVTLSCSQTLNHNVMYWYQQKSSQAPKLLFHYYDKDFNNEADTPDNFQSRRPNTSFCFLDIRSPGLGDTAMYLCATSRDWWGSVSDTQYFGPGTRLTVL.